One TCR beta chain is described in this entry. No antigen is known for it. It was approximately 280 ng DNA, 25,000 to 35,000 T cell genomes, that went into each replicate PCR of unsorted PBMC. Sequencing was performed with immunoSEQ multiplex PCR; in TCRdb, only in-frame clones are kept and a portion is missing. The profile shows hundreds of thousands of clones, roughly 80% of them singletons. The CDR3 consists of 16 residues. CDR1 and CDR2 from the germline V gene are MNHEY and SVGAGI. J was trimmed by 3 bases and V by 3 bases; bases with no gene match: 6. This record belongs to a study of shared clonotypes between healthy human individuals. General observations from the study: Since donors were few, the genetic and exposure-history diversity represented was limited. Exclusively blood specimens were collected; tissue repertoires likely differ.

The material sequenced was PBMCs. This chain connects TRBV6-5 to TRBJ2-1, with 9 bases identical to TRBD2. The source of this sequence is a woman aged 40 to 50 in good health. Some clones in this sample may be carry-over from other donors' samples. The CDR3 spells CASSYRGRAGYNEQFF. The CDR3 coding sequence is TGTGCCAGCAGTTATCGCGGGAGGGCCGGCTACAATGAGCAGTTCTTC.